Each of the 8 T cell receptor beta chains below was sequenced from the same sample in a study of blood T cells in healthy people across ages. The second PCR ran about 6 to 12 cycles with a sample-barcoded 5' primer and J-beta primers. TCRdb passed the 5' RACE reads through MiXCR, listing each CDR3 protein once. This sample has 600,000 to 1,000,000 distinct CDR3 sequences, with 55% to 70% found just once. The sequencing input was blood. These receptors came from a man aged 25-40 years in good health.

The V gene is TRBV9, the J gene TRBJ2-5; TRBD2 agrees at 11 bases. The CDR3 length is 16 residues. Germline V gene lookup returns CDR1 SGDLS and CDR2 YYNGEE. Trimming took 3 bases from V and 1 from J; bases not matched to a gene: 5. The CDR3 bases are TGTGCCAGCAGCGACTCCGGGACTAGCGGCCAAGAGACCCAGTACTTC. Protein: CASSDSGTSGQETQYF.

The chain couples TRBV5-8 to TRBJ1-5; 7 bases line up with TRBD1. The CDR3 is made up of 15 amino acids. CDR1 and CDR2 from the germline V gene are SGHTS and YDEGEE. Germline trimming cut 4 bases from V and 6 bases from J; bases unmatched to any gene: 10. In DNA, the CDR3 is TGTGCCAGCAGCCAGGACAGGAGGAATAGTCAGCCCCAGCATTTT. It codes for CASSQDRRNSQPQHF.

This rearrangement joins TRBV27 to TRBJ2-4; 9 bases line up with TRBD2. V lost 7 bases to trimming and J lost 13 bases; unmatched junction nucleotides: 17. Looked up from germline, CDR1 is MNHEY and CDR2 is SMNVEV (reference sequence). This CDR3 has 15 amino acids. The CDR3 DNA follows: TGTGCCAGCATCAGTACCGGGACTAGCAACAATGAGCAGTACTTC. Protein: CASISTGTSNNEQYF.

This clonotype has more than one count but fewer than ten. The chain links TRBV27 to TRBJ2-7; TRBD2 is a possible D gene (6 bases). The CDR3 length is 13 residues. Germline values: CDR1 MNHEY, CDR2 SMNVEV (reference sequence). Deletions cut 6 bases from V and 6 bases from J, with 15 bases between. The CDR3 loop is CASSARRGFEQYF. For the CDR3, the DNA is TGTGCCAGCAGCGCGCGGAGGGGATTCGAGCAGTACTTC.

This clonotype showed up many times. The rearrangement joins TRBV7-2 to TRBJ2-5; unclear D gene. The DNA matches TRBJ2-7 better at its end, which makes the J call doubtful. The CDR3 is 11 residues long. The germline V gene encodes CDR1 SGHTA and CDR2 FQGNSA. The CDR3 DNA sequence: TGTGCCAGCAGCCTCCTGTCCGAGCAGTACTTC. Protein sequence: CASSLLSEQYF.

This clonotype was observed a few times. The V and J genes are TRBV25-1 and TRBJ1-1; maybe TRBD1 (6 bases). Trimming stripped 2 bases from V and 10 bases from J, with 11 bases between. The CDR3 is 12 amino acids. Germline V CDR1 and CDR2: MGHDK, SYGVNS. CDR3 in DNA: TGTGCCAGCAGTGAACCCGACAGGAGAGCTTTCTTT. Protein: CASSEPDRRAFF.

The table lists this clonotype with a few counts. The genes are TRBV20-1 and TRBJ1-2; no reliable D call. Germline-derived CDR1 and CDR2 are DFQATT and SNEGSKA (reference sequence). This CDR3 region has 13 residues. The germline V and J ends were trimmed by 3 bases and 4 bases, with 12 bases remaining between them. CDR3 DNA sequence: TGCAGTGCTAGTAACGGAGTGGCCTATGGCTACACCTTC. As protein: CSASNGVAYGYTF.

The chain uses TRBV7-2 and TRBJ2-2; D is undetermined. The CDR3 sequence is 15 residues long. CDR1 SGHTA and CDR2 FQGNSA come from the germline V gene. The V gene lost 1 base and the J gene lost 3 bases, with 9 bases spanning the gap. The CDR3 nucleotides are TGTGCCAGCAGCTTAGTCCGTGACCACACCGGGGAGCTGTTTTTT. It yields the protein CASSLVRDHTGELFF. Together with reference TRBV7-2 and TRBJ2-2, the CDR3 gives the full variable domain: GAGVSQSPSNKVTEKGKDVELRCDPISGHTALYWYRQSLGQGLEFLIYFQGNSAPDKSGLPSDRFSAERTGGSVSTLTIQRTQQEDSAVYLCASSLVRDHTGELFFGEGSRLTVL.